Listed below are T cell receptor beta chains from one sample, sequenced in a study of blood T cell repertoires in COVID-19. Using immunoSEQ multiplex PCR, the repertoire was profiled, and TCRdb retains in-frame clones only, with some absent. The table includes 140,000 to 150,000 clones, 84% detected once. The sample consisted of peripheral blood. These receptors were collected from a man aged 60 to 69 with active or convalescent COVID-19. The CDR3 runs from the conserved cysteine through the conserved F or W. D genes are given only for firm matches. Clone size is stated in some rows and not others, as once, few, many or a class when expanded.

j_call clone_size d_call v_call cdr3_aa cdr3_nt
TRBJ1-1 NA TRBD1 TRBV11-2 CASSRGQGGNTKAFF TGTGCCAGCAGCCGGGGACAGGGGGGGAACACTAAAGCTTTCTTT
TRBJ2-7 NA NA TRBV5-4 CASSPPGGPEQYF TGTGCCAGCAGTCCACCTGGGGGCCCCGAGCAGTACTTC
TRBJ2-1 NA TRBD2 TRBV27 CASSPGVAGSTYNEQFF TGTGCCAGCAGTCCGGGCGTAGCGGGGAGTACCTACAATGAGCAGTTCTTC
TRBJ1-2 NA TRBD1 TRBV5-4 CASRPQGEGASGYTF TGTGCCAGCAGGCCCCAAGGTGAGGGGGCGTCTGGCTACACCTTC
TRBJ2-3 NA TRBD2 TRBV24-1 CATSDHRLAGVSDTQYF TGTGCCACCAGTGATCACCGACTAGCGGGAGTCTCAGATACGCAGTATTTT
TRBJ1-1 NA NA TRBV7-9 CASSPRPGATRATEAFF TGTGCCAGCAGCCCGCGCCCTGGGGCTACCCGGGCCACTGAAGCTTTCTTT
TRBJ1-5 few NA TRBV7-9 CASSLQGGDQPQHF TGTGCCAGCAGTCTACAGGGAGGGGATCAGCCCCAGCATTTT
TRBJ1-5 once TRBD1 TRBV19 CASTPGGAGSNQPQHF TGTGCCAGTACCCCAGGGGGCGCTGGGAGCAATCAGCCCCAGCATTTT
TRBJ2-1 NA TRBD2 TRBV27 CASTPGLAGNEQFF TGTGCCAGCACCCCGGGACTAGCTGGGAATGAGCAGTTCTTC
TRBJ1-6 NA NA TRBV13 CASSLGASFNSYNSPLHF TGTGCCAGCAGCTTAGGGGCCTCTTTTAACTCCTATAATTCACCCCTCCACTTT
TRBJ1-2 NA TRBD1 TRBV6-5 CASRTGLVILGYTF TGTGCCAGCAGGACAGGGCTAGTTATATTGGGCTACACCTTC
TRBJ1-2 once TRBD1 TRBV2 CASSVGQGDYGYTF TGTGCCAGCAGTGTGGGACAGGGTGACTATGGCTACACCTTC
TRBJ1-5 NA NA TRBV2 CASGPDRINQPQHF TGTGCCAGCGGGCCTGACAGGATCAATCAGCCCCAGCATTTT
TRBJ2-5 NA TRBD1 TRBV5-1 CASSLIPGTVTETQYF TGCGCCAGCAGCTTGATTCCAGGGACAGTGACAGAGACCCAGTACTTC
TRBJ1-4 NA NA TRBV30 CAWSGTGHRGEKLFF TGTGCCTGGAGTGGTACAGGGCATAGGGGTGAAAAACTGTTTTTT
TRBJ1-2 NA NA TRBV7-6 CASSSLAGAPANYGYTF TGTGCCAGCAGCTCTCTAGCGGGGGCGCCCGCTAACTATGGCTACACCTTC
TRBJ2-1 NA NA TRBV10-2 CASSGRAAPLYNEQFF TGCGCCAGCAGTGGGAGGGCGGCGCCTCTTTACAATGAGCAGTTCTTC
TRBJ2-5 NA TRBD2 TRBV9 CASSFSGYETQYF TGTGCCAGCAGCTTTAGCGGGTACGAGACCCAGTACTTC
TRBJ2-1 NA TRBD2 TRBV30 CAWSWSGGAHEQFF TGTGCCTGGAGTTGGAGCGGGGGGGCCCATGAGCAGTTCTTC
TRBJ2-7 NA TRBD1 TRBV11-2 CASSLRGQSYEQYF TGTGCCAGCAGCTTACGGGGACAGTCCTACGAGCAGTACTTC
TRBJ2-2 NA TRBD1 TRBV5-1 CASTPLTGGTGELFF TGCGCCAGCACCCCACTGACAGGGGGGACCGGGGAGCTGTTTTTT
TRBJ1-5 NA TRBD1 TRBV30 CAWTGQGNQPQHF TGTGCCTGGACGGGACAGGGAAATCAGCCCCAGCATTTT
TRBJ2-7 once TRBD1 TRBV27 CASSPYGATGGTYEQYF TGTGCCAGCAGTCCCTATGGGGCGACAGGGGGTACCTACGAGCAGTACTTC
TRBJ1-2 once NA TRBV11-3 CASSLGSRDYGYTF TGTGCCAGCAGCTTAGGCAGCAGGGACTATGGCTACACCTTC
TRBJ2-5 NA NA TRBV18 CASSLGLKETQYF TGTGCCAGCTCTCTGGGGCTGAAAGAGACCCAGTACTTC
TRBJ1-2 NA TRBD1 TRBV11-3 CASSLASTGTASGHGYTF TGTGCCAGCAGCTTAGCGAGTACCGGGACAGCTTCTGGACATGGCTACACCTTC
TRBJ2-5 NA NA TRBV4-1 CASSQGGRGRETQYF TGCGCCAGCAGCCAAGGCGGCAGGGGGAGGGAGACCCAGTACTTC
TRBJ1-5 NA NA TRBV2 CASSERDSRAQPQHF TGTGCCAGCAGTGAACGCGACAGCCGGGCCCAGCCCCAGCATTTT
TRBJ2-1 NA TRBD2 TRBV5-1 CASWTSGRNHNEQFF TGCGCCAGCTGGACTAGCGGGAGGAACCACAATGAGCAGTTCTTC
TRBJ1-3 NA NA TRBV6-6 CASSYRAGNTIYF TGTGCCAGCAGTTATCGTGCTGGAAACACCATATATTTT
TRBJ1-3 NA TRBD1 TRBV7-2 CASSLVGQGLTDGNTIYF TGTGCCAGCAGCTTAGTGGGACAGGGCCTAACGGATGGAAACACCATATATTTT
TRBJ2-2 NA NA TRBV11-2 CASSWMTGGDTGELFF TGTGCCAGCAGCTGGATGACAGGCGGTGACACCGGGGAGCTGTTTTTT
TRBJ2-3 NA TRBD1 TRBV5-1 CASSPRGQGASDTQYF TGCGCCAGCAGCCCCCGGGGACAGGGGGCTTCAGATACGCAGTATTTT
TRBJ1-2 NA NA TRBV5-1 CASRDDPRDGYTF TGCGCCAGCAGAGACGACCCACGGGATGGCTACACCTTC
TRBJ1-2 NA NA TRBV5-1 CASSLVAGNYGYTF TGCGCCAGCAGCTTGGTCGCAGGGAACTATGGCTACACCTTC
TRBJ2-3 NA TRBD2 TRBV9 CASSEGFWAGEDTQYF TGTGCCAGCAGCGAGGGGTTCTGGGCGGGAGAAGATACGCAGTATTTT
TRBJ1-2 NA NA TRBV10-3 CAIMGAESGYTF TGTGCCATCATGGGAGCCGAGAGTGGCTACACCTTC
TRBJ1-5 NA NA TRBV30 CAWSAEGPGGFYSNQPQHF TGTGCCTGGAGTGCCGAGGGCCCGGGCGGTTTCTATAGCAATCAGCCCCAGCATTTT
TRBJ2-5 NA TRBD2 TRBV7-2 CASSKGLAGGRETQYF TGTGCCAGCAGCAAAGGACTAGCGGGGGGGCGGGAGACCCAGTACTTC
TRBJ2-1 NA NA TRBV11-3 CASSLGFGEAYNEQFF TGTGCCAGCAGCCTAGGGTTCGGGGAGGCCTACAATGAGCAGTTCTTC
TRBJ2-1 few TRBD2 TRBV7-9 CASSLVARGADNEQFF TGTGCCAGCAGCTTAGTTGCGCGGGGGGCCGACAATGAGCAGTTCTTC
TRBJ1-2 NA NA TRBV27 CASSSGGRLYGYTF TGTGCCAGCAGTTCCGGTGGGAGGCTCTATGGCTACACCTTC
TRBJ2-3 NA NA TRBV2 CASTLRGMGTDTQYF TGTGCCAGCACTCTCAGGGGAATGGGCACAGATACGCAGTATTTT
TRBJ1-2 NA NA TRBV6-1 CASSEGIARGYGYTF TGTGCCAGCAGTGAAGGTATCGCAAGGGGCTATGGCTACACCTTC